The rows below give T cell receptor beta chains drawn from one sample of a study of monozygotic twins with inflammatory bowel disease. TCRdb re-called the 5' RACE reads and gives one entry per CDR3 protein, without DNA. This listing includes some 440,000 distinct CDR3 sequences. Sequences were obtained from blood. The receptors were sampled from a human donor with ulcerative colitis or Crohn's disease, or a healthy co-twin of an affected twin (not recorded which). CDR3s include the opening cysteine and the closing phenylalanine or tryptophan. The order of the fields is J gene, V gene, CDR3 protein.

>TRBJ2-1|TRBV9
CASSVAGRGGDEQFF
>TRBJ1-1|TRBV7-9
CASGVWENTEAFF
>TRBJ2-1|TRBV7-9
CASSLVERGGREQFF
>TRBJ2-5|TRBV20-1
CSASSFPPGETQYF
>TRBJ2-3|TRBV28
CASSSPGGFLSTDTQYF
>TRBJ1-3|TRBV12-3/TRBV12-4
CASSFGGTGNTIYF
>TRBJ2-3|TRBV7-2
CASSLFPSGSADTQYF
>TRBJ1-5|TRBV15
CATSREGSNQPQHF
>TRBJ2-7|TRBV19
CASSTSTGSSYEQYF
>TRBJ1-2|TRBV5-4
CASSLAGQRNYGYTF
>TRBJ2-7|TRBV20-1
CSATSGGYYEQYF
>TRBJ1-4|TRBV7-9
CASSPYPATNEKLFF
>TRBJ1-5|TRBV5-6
CASSLDGGQPQHF
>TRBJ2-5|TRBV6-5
CASMGLARETQYF
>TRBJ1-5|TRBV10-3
CAISEYEGPGGPQHF
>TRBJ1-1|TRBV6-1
CASSLDRSKGQGQAFF
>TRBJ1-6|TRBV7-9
CASSLRAVSSSPLHF
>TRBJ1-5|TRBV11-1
CASSLGRQPNQPQHF
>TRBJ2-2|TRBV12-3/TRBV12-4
CASSPMSTSGELFF
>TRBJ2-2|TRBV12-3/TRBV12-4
CASSRSGANTGELFF
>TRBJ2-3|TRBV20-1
CSGRTSGGPDTQYF
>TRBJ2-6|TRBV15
CATSRAGSGANVLTF
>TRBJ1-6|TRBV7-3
CASSLSTRGNSPLHF
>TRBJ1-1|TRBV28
CASSPRRDRNRGDTEAFF
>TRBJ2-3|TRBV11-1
CASSSGAGGGLRSFTDTQYF
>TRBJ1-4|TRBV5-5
CASSLRRWGPNEKLFF
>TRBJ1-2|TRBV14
CASSQFRQGTPLFF
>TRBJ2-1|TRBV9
CASSPFPTSGGNNEQFF